The T cell receptor (beta chain) described here comes from a study of blood T cells in healthy people across ages. The V gene lost 3 bases and the J gene lost 1 base, with 9 bases spanning the gap. The CDR3 is 13 amino acids. Germline V gene data show CDR1 as DFQATT and CDR2 as SNEGSKA (reference sequence). A sample-barcoded 5' primer and a J-beta primer mix were used in a second PCR of roughly 6 to 12 cycles. TCRdb re-derived calls from the 5' RACE reads in MiXCR, one entry per CDR3 protein. In the table there are 850,000 to 1,100,000 distinct CDR3 sequences, less than 45% of which are singletons. Sequenced material: blood. The chain recombines TRBV20-1 with TRBJ1-2; D is possibly TRBD1 (5 bases). The clonotype comes from a man in his late teens or twenties in good health. CDR3 DNA: TGCAGTGCTAGGGGGGAGATTAACTATGGCTACACCTTC. Amino acids: CSARGEINYGYTF.